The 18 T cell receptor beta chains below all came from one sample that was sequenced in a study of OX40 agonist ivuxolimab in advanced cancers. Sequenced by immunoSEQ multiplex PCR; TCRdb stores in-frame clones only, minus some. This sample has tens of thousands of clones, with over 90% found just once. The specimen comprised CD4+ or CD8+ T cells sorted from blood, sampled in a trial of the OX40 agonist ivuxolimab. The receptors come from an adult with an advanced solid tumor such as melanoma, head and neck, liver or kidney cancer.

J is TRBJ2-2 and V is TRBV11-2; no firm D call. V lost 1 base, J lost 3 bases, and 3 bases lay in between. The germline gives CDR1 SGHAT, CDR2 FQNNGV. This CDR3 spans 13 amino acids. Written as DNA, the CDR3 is TGTGCCAGCAGCTTAGTTGACACCGGGGAGCTGTTTTTT. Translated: CASSLVDTGELFF.

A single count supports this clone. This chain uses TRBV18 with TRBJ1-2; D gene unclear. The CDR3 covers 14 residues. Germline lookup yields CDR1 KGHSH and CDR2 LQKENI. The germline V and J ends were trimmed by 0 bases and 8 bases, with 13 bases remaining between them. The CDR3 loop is CASSPPGGGRGYTF. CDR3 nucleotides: TGTGCCAGCTCACCACCGGGAGGAGGCCGCGGCTACACCTTC.

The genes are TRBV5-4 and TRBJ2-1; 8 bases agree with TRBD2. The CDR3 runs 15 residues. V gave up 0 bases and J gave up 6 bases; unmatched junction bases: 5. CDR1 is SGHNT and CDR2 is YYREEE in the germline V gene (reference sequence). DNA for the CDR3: TGTGCCAGCAGCTTGGGGCCCGGGAGGGCCAATGAGCAGTTCTTC. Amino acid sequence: CASSLGPGRANEQFF.

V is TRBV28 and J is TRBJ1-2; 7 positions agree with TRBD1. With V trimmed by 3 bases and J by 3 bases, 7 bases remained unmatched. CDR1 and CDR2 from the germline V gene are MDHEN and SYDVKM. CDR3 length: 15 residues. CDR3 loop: CASSLSGQAYYGYTF. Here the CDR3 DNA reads TGTGCCAGCAGTTTGAGTGGACAGGCGTACTATGGCTACACCTTC.

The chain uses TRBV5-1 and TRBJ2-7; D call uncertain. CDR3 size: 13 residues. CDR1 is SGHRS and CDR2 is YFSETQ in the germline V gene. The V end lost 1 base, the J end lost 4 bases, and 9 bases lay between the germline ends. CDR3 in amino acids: CASSLSADYEQYF. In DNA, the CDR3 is TGCGCCAGCAGCTTGTCGGCGGATTACGAGCAGTACTTC.

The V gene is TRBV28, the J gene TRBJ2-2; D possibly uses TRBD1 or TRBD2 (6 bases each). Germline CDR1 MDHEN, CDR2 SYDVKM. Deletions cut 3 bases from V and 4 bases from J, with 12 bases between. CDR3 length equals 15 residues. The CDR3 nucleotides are TGTGCCAGCAGTTTCGGGGGACACCTCACCGGGGAGCTGTTTTTT. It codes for CASSFGGHLTGELFF.

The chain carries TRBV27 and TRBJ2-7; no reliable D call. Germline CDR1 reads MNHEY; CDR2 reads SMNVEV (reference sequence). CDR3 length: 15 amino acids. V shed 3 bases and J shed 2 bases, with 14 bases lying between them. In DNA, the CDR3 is TGTGCCAGCAGTTTCAGAGGTCTATCCCCCTACGAGCAGTACTTC. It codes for CASSFRGLSPYEQYF.

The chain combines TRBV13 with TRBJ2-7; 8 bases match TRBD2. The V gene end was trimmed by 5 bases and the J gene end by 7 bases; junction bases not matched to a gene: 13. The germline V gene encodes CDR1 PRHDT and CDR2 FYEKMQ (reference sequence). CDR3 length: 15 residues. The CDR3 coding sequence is TGTGCCAGCAGCACCGGGATTGGGACTAGGGGGGAGCAGTACTTC. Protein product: CASSTGIGTRGEQYF. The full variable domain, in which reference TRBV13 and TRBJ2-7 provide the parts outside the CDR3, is AAGVIQSPRHLIKEKRETATLKCYPIPRHDTVYWYQQGPGQDPQFLISFYEKMQSDKGSIPDRFSAQQFSDYHSELNMSSLELGDSALYFCASSTGIGTRGEQYFGPGTRLTVT.

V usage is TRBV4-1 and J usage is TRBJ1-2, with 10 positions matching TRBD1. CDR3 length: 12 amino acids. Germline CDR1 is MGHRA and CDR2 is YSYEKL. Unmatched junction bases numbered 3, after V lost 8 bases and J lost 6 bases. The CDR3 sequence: CASWGTGDGYTF. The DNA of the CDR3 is TGCGCCAGCTGGGGGACAGGGGATGGCTACACCTTC.

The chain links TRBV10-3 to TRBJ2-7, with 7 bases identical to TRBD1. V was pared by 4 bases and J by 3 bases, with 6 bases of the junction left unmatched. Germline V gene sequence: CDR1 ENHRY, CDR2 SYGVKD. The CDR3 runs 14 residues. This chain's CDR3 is CAISVGGPSYEQYF. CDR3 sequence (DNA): TGTGCCATCAGTGTAGGGGGCCCGAGCTACGAGCAGTACTTC.

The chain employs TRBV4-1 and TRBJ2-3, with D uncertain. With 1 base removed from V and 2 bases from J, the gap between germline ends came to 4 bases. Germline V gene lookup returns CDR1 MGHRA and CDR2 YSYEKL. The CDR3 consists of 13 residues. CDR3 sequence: CASSQGNTDTQYF. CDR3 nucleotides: TGCGCCAGCAGCCAAGGCAACACAGATACGCAGTATTTT.

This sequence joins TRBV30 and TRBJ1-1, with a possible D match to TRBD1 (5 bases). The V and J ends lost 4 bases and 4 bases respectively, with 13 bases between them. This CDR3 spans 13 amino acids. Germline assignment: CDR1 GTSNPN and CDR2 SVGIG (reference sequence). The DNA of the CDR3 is TGTGCCTGGAACGGGGGGGGTGGCACTGAAGCTTTCTTT. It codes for CAWNGGGGTEAFF. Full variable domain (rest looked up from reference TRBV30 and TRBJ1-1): SQTIHQWPATLVQPVGSPLSLECTVEGTSNPNLYWYRQAAGRGLQLLFYSVGIGQISSEVPQNLSASRPQDRQFILSSKKLLLSDSGFYLCAWNGGGGTEAFFGQGTRLTVV.

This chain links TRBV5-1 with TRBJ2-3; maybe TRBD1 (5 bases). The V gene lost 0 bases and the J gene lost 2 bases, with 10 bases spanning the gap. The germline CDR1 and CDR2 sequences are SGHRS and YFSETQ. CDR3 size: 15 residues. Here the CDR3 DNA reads TGCGCCAGCAGCTTGGCAACCAGGGACACAGATACGCAGTATTTT. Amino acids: CASSLATRDTDTQYF.

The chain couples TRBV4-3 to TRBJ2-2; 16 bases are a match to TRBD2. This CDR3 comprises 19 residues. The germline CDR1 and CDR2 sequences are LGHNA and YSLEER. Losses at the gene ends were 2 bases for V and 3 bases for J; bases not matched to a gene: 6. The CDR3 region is CASSQPPGTSGGDTGELFF. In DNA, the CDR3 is TGCGCCAGCAGCCAACCCCCCGGGACTAGCGGGGGGGACACCGGGGAGCTGTTTTTT.

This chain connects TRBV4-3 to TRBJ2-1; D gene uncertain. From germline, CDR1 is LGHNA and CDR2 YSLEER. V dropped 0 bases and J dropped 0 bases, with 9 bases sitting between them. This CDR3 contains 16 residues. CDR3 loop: CASSQDRSLSYNEQFF. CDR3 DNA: TGCGCCAGCAGCCAAGACAGGTCTCTCTCCTACAATGAGCAGTTCTTC.

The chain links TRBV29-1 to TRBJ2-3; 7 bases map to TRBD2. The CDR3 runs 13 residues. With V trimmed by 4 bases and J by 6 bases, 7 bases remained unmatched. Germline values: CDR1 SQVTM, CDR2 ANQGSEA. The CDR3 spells CSVVPTSLDTQYF. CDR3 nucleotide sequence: TGCAGCGTTGTACCGACTAGCTTGGATACGCAGTATTTT.

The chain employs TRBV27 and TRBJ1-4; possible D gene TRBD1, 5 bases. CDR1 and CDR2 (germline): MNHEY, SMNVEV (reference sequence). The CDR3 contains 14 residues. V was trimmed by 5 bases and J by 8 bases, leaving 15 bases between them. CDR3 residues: CASSVRVVGEKLFF. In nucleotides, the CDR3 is TGTGCCAGCAGTGTCAGGGTTGTTGGCGAAAAACTGTTTTTT.

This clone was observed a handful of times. The CDR3 nucleotides are TGTGCCAGCAGCACCGCGTGGACAGGGCGAGGCTACACCTTC. Its translation: CASSTAWTGRGYTF. The chain couples TRBV7-9 to TRBJ1-2; 8 bases are shared with TRBD1. This CDR3 comprises 14 residues. The germline V gene has CDR1 SEHNR and CDR2 FQNEAQ (reference sequence). J was trimmed by 8 bases and V by 5 bases; bases with no gene match: 10.